These 14 T cell receptor beta chains were all obtained from the same sample, sequenced in a study of control samples from healthy donors and cancer patients. The method was immunoSEQ multiplex PCR; TCRdb's version includes in-frame clones alone and lacks a portion of them. This table holds about 97,000 clones, around 89% found once. Sequences were obtained from blood. The source is a man aged 25 to 40 in good health.

The rearrangement links TRBV18 to TRBJ1-1; D gene uncertain. Germline values: CDR1 KGHSH, CDR2 LQKENI. Trimming removed 8 bases from V and 3 bases from J, with 13 bases in between. CDR3 length equals 13 residues. The CDR3, as DNA: TGTGCCAGCCTCTATGAGGGCTACACTGAAGCTTTCTTT. Protein sequence: CASLYEGYTEAFF. Full variable domain (rest looked up from reference TRBV18 and TRBJ1-1): NAGVMQNPRHLVRRRGQEARLRCSPMKGHSHVYWYRQLPEEGLKFMVYLQKENIIDESGMPKERFSAEFPKEGPSILRIQQVVRGDSAAYFCASLYEGYTEAFFGQGTRLTVV.

V gene TRBV11-1 combines with J gene TRBJ1-3; D not certain. CDR1 is SGHAT, CDR2 FQDESV, per germline (reference sequence). Trimming left V 1 base short and J 4 bases short, with 8 bases between. CDR3 size: 14 residues. In nucleotides, the CDR3 is TGTGCCAGCAGCTTAGACAACTCAGGAAACACCATATATTTT. Amino acid sequence: CASSLDNSGNTIYF.

The genes are TRBV6-5 and TRBJ1-1; no clear D. Germline CDR1 is MNHEY and CDR2 is SVGAGI. Trimming pared 1 base from V and 2 bases from J, leaving 14 bases between. The CDR3 contains 16 residues. The CDR3 DNA sequence: TGTGCCAGCAGTTACTATTCAGGCCTACGAAACACTGAAGCTTTCTTT. Encoded protein: CASSYYSGLRNTEAFF.

V usage is TRBV24-1 and J usage is TRBJ2-2; 9 positions agree with TRBD2. The CDR3 loop spans 17 amino acids. The junction had 8 bases not matched to a gene; V was cut back by 0 bases and J by 7 bases. Germline loops: CDR1 KGHDR, CDR2 SFDVKD. Written as DNA, the CDR3 is TGTGCCACCAGTGATTTGATAGCGGGAGCGTGGGGCGGGGAGCTGTTTTTT. It translates to CATSDLIAGAWGGELFF.

This clone occurred a few times. The CDR3: CASSQDRRLQNTEAFF. In DNA, the CDR3 is TGTGCCAGCAGCCAAGATCGGCGACTCCAGAACACTGAAGCTTTCTTT. The V gene is TRBV3-1 (or the pseudogene TRBV3-2), the J gene TRBJ1-1; D uncertain. V gave up 0 bases and J gave up 1 base, with 12 bases separating them. Germline V CDR1 and CDR2: LGHDT, YNNKEL (reference sequence). This CDR3 region has 16 residues.

This chain joins TRBV30 and TRBJ1-6; no firm D call. The CDR3 is made up of 13 amino acids. Per germline, CDR1 GTSNPN and CDR2 SVGIG (reference sequence). Trimming pared 0 bases from V and 7 bases from J, leaving 7 bases between. The CDR3 protein is CAWSVSGNSPLHF. The DNA of the CDR3 is TGTGCCTGGAGTGTCAGTGGGAATTCACCCCTCCACTTT.

V and J are TRBV14 and TRBJ1-4; 9 nucleotides line up with TRBD1. CDR1 is SGHDN, CDR2 FVKESK, per germline. The CDR3 totals 15 residues. Losses at the gene ends were 3 bases for V and 8 bases for J; bases not matched to a gene: 7. CDR3 loop: CASSQTQGAGEKLFF. The CDR3 region has the DNA TGTGCCAGCAGCCAGACACAGGGGGCTGGGGAAAAACTGTTTTTT.

V and J are TRBV18 and TRBJ1-1; D is ambiguous. Germline V gene sequence: CDR1 KGHSH, CDR2 LQKENI. The V end was cut by 4 bases, the J end by 1 base, with 10 bases between. The length of the CDR3 is 14 residues. CDR3 protein: CASSLTRSNTEAFF. As DNA, the CDR3 is TGTGCCAGCTCACTTACAAGATCGAACACTGAAGCTTTCTTT.

CDR3 protein: CASSLLVSSYNEQFF. DNA for the CDR3: TGTGCCAGCAGCTTACTCGTGAGCTCCTACAATGAGCAGTTCTTC. The chain employs TRBV5-6 and TRBJ2-1; D call uncertain. V lost 2 bases and J 0 bases, leaving 9 bases between the germline ends. The germline V gene has CDR1 SGHDT and CDR2 YYEEEE. This CDR3 comprises 15 residues.

The chain joins TRBV30 to TRBJ1-2; D is possibly TRBD1 (6 bases). CDR1 GTSNPN and CDR2 SVGIG come from the germline V gene (reference sequence). V lost 1 base and J lost 5, with 14 bases in between. This CDR3 spans 14 amino acids. The CDR3 region has the DNA TGTGCCTGGAGTGGGTCCAGGGGCTGGTATGGCTACACCTTC. Translating it yields CAWSGSRGWYGYTF.

This chain connects TRBV7-9 to TRBJ2-7; 7 nucleotides align to TRBD1. This CDR3 has 15 amino acids. Unmatched junction bases numbered 10, after V lost 5 bases and J lost 3 bases. From germline, CDR1 is SEHNR and CDR2 FQNEAQ (reference sequence). The chain's CDR3 is CASSRRQGLIYEQYF. DNA of the CDR3: TGTGCCAGCAGCCGTCGACAGGGTCTTATCTACGAGCAGTACTTC.

The gene calls are TRBV12-3 or TRBV12-4 and TRBJ1-5; 7 bases are a match to TRBD1. This CDR3 is 13 amino acids long. V shed 3 bases and J 7 bases; nucleotides not matched to a gene: 3. The CDR3 DNA reads TGTGCCAGCAGTTTTGCAGGGGGACAGCCCCAGCATTTT. Protein product: CASSFAGGQPQHF.

The chain employs TRBV4-1 and TRBJ1-1, with no clear D. This CDR3 is built from 11 residues. Trimming pared 1 base from V and 9 bases from J, leaving 6 bases between. In germline, CDR1 is MGHRA, CDR2 YSYEKL. The CDR3 DNA follows: TGCGCCAGCAGCCAAGGGTATAAAGCTTTCTTT. It is translated as CASSQGYKAFF.

The chain combines TRBV4-3 with TRBJ2-2; D unresolved. This CDR3 has 15 amino acids. Germline V CDR1 and CDR2: LGHNA, YSLEER. Deletions cut 0 bases from V and 3 bases from J, with 8 bases between. CDR3 in DNA: TGCGCCAGCAGCCAAGATGGCGCCTACACCGGGGAGCTGTTTTTT. This sequence encodes CASSQDGAYTGELFF.